The clone carrying this TCR beta chain has just a few counts. Its antigen is not known. Study observations and caveats: The TCR gene usage of tumor memory CD4+ T cells clustered together with blood and lymph node memory CD4+ cells and with lymph node naive CD4+ cells. The larger cohort examined one V-J beta rearrangement, not whole repertoires.

After constant-region reverse-primer amplification, full-length variable regions underwent semi-nested PCR with Nested Universal Primer A. One entry per CDR3 protein results from TCRdb running MiXCR on the 5' RACE reads. In the table there are just under 65,000 distinct CDR3 sequences, 22% of which are singletons. The memory fraction was CD4+CD45RO+CD25- cells. The CDR3 loop spans 15 amino acids. CDR1 is SGHVS and CDR2 is FQNEAQ in the germline V gene. V was trimmed by 1 base and J by 4 bases, leaving 11 bases between them. The chain carries TRBV7-8 and TRBJ1-5, with D perhaps TRBD1 (6 bases). The receptor's source is a female donor with breast cancer. Sequencing input: memory CD4+ T cells sorted from a lymph node. Described subset: memory CD4+ T cells, CD4+CD45RO+CD25-. The DNA for the CDR3 is TGTGCCAGCAGCTTAGAGGGGGTTTGGAATCAGCCCCAGCATTTT. Amino acid sequence: CASSLEGVWNQPQHF.